The present entry profiles one TCR beta chain with its context. Its target is not known. The data were obtained in a study of long-term antiretroviral therapy in people with HIV. Study-wide findings and caveats: In HIV, the repertoires covered a tighter span of CDR3 lengths than in controls.

Every specimen provided about 0.95-11 million cryopreserved PBMC before DNA extraction took place. They ran version v3.0 of the immunoSEQ assay at survey level. Repertoires were generated with immunoSEQ multiplex PCR, while TCRdb's copy carries only in-frame clones and drops some. The sample gives approximately 19,000 clones, 79% of which show up once; approximately 6.5% is in the top ten. The sequences come from unsorted PBMCs, collected at the start of antiretroviral therapy, before treatment. The receptor was isolated from a man aged 18 to 29 with HIV.

DNA for the CDR3: TGTGCCAGCAGTACCGACAGGGGGGGGAATCAGCCCCAGCATTTT. It specifies CASSTDRGGNQPQHF. The V call is TRBV6-5, the J call TRBJ1-5, with 9 positions matching TRBD1. V was clipped by 5 bases and J by 4 bases; unmatched bases: 6. CDR1 and CDR2 (germline): MNHEY, SVGAGI. This CDR3 is built from 15 residues.